These 3 T cell receptor beta chains came from one sample sequenced in a study of T cell repertoires in cytomegalovirus infection. TCRdb reprocessed the reads via MiXCR and lists one record per CDR3 protein. Among fewer than 700,000 distinct CDR3 sequences, approximately 24% were seen once, and the ten largest hold 6.5% to 10%. Material: CD8+ T cells from PBMCs. The source is a human donor in good health (CMV status not recorded). Some clones in this sample may be carry-over from other donors' samples.

This sequence joins TRBV24-1 and TRBJ2-1; no reliable D call. Germline CDR1 is KGHDR and CDR2 is SFDVKD. This CDR3 spans 12 amino acids. Trimming removed 5 bases from V and 7 bases from J, with 8 bases in between. The CDR3 is CATSGPGNEQFF. DNA for the CDR3: TGTGCCACCAGTGGGCCAGGTAATGAGCAGTTCTTC.

In DNA form, the CDR3 reads TGTGCCAGTCCCGGCCGTGCCAATTCACCCCTCCACTTT. This gives the protein CASPGRANSPLHF. The rearrangement uses TRBV2 and TRBJ1-6; D gene ambiguous. The CDR3 length is 13 residues. The V end was cut by 9 bases, the J end by 7 bases, with 13 bases between. CDR1 SNHLY and CDR2 FYNNEI come from the germline V gene.

The chain employs TRBV7-6 and TRBJ1-2; D is undetermined. V was clipped by 10 bases and J by 3 bases, with 9 bases between them. The CDR3 spans 11 residues. CDR1 SGHVS and CDR2 FNYEAQ come from the germline V gene. The CDR3 here is CANTEDYGYTF. The CDR3 coding sequence is TGTGCCAACACTGAAGACTATGGCTACACCTTC.